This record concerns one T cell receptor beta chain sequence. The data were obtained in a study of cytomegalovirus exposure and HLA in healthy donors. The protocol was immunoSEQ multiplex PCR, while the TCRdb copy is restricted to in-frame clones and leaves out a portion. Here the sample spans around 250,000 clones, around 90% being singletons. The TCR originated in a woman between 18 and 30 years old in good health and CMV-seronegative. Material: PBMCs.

CDR3 in DNA: TGCGCCAGCAGCTTCGGTTCCGGGGAGCTGTTTTTT. Its protein product is CASSFGSGELFF. The V gene is TRBV5-1, the J gene TRBJ2-2; no clear D gene. The CDR3 sequence is 12 residues long. Trimming pared 2 bases from V and 6 bases from J, leaving 5 bases between. Per the germline V gene, CDR1 is SGHRS and CDR2 is YFSETQ.